This entry lists 9 T cell receptor beta chains sequenced from one sample in a study of T cell responses to AZD1222 COVID-19 vaccine (dated by TCRdb to about 2021). The protocol used for the library was the immunoSEQ multiplex PCR assay. The table was pulled from immuneACCESS by TCRdb, which kept in-frame rearrangements only. Such tables lose some clones; where checked, under half of the loss comes from unresolved V genes, and the rest has no known cause. The sample has about 130,000 clones on record, about 90% of them singletons. The ten largest clones add up to roughly 1.5% of the sample. The time point label, as the study defines it: baseline before first vaccination. The sample consisted of peripheral blood, taken on day 0 of AZD1222 vaccination. All receptors come from an adult in good health.

The chain employs TRBV5-1 and TRBJ1-1; D is unresolved. CDR3 length: 14 amino acids. V was pared by 4 bases and J by 3 bases, with 13 bases between. Looked up from germline, CDR1 is SGHRS and CDR2 is YFSETQ. The CDR3 sequence: CASSDPGLYTEAFF. The CDR3 DNA reads as TGCGCCAGCAGCGATCCCGGCTTGTACACTGAAGCTTTCTTT. The full variable domain, its missing parts supplied by reference TRBV5-1 and TRBJ1-1, is KAGVTQTPRYLIKTRGQQVTLSCSPISGHRSVSWYQQTPGQGLQFLFEYFSETQRNKGNFPGRFSGRQFSNSRSEMNVSTLELGDSALYLCASSDPGLYTEAFFGQGTRLTVV.

The chain joins TRBV2 to TRBJ1-4; D is undetermined. V was trimmed by 2 bases and J by 7 bases, leaving 14 bases between them. The germline V gene has CDR1 SNHLY and CDR2 FYNNEI. The CDR3 totals 15 residues. The CDR3 DNA sequence: TGTGCCAGCAGTGAACACCAATTTGCGGGTGAAAAACTGTTTTTT. Protein sequence: CASSEHQFAGEKLFF.

The genes are TRBV30 and TRBJ2-1; no clear D gene. Germline CDR1 reads GTSNPN; CDR2 reads SVGIG (reference sequence). The CDR3 length is 13 residues. The V and J ends lost 1 base and 7 bases respectively, with 11 bases between them. The CDR3 here is CAWSAGQPNEQFF. The CDR3 nucleotides are TGTGCCTGGAGTGCTGGGCAGCCGAATGAGCAGTTCTTC. Variable domain in full (rest from reference TRBV30 and TRBJ2-1): SQTIHQWPATLVQPVGSPLSLECTVEGTSNPNLYWYRQAAGRGLQLLFYSVGIGQISSEVPQNLSASRPQDRQFILSSKKLLLSDSGFYLCAWSAGQPNEQFFGPGTRLTVL.

This clone was seen a handful of times. The chain couples TRBV6-1 to TRBJ1-6; TRBD1 might be the D (5 bases). Trimming shortened V by 2 bases and J by 10 bases, and 18 bases separated the two germline ends. The CDR3 runs 16 residues. Germline lookup yields CDR1 MNHNS and CDR2 SASEGT. Here the CDR3 reads CASSESPGRAWSPLHF. DNA for the CDR3: TGTGCCAGCAGTGAAAGTCCGGGGCGCGCCTGGTCACCCCTCCACTTT.

The chain has TRBV5-4 and TRBJ1-1; no clear D. The CDR3 has 13 residues. The germline V gene encodes CDR1 SGHNT and CDR2 YYREEE (reference sequence). Trimming cost V 2 bases and J 6 bases, with 11 bases left between them. CDR3 coding DNA: TGTGCCAGCAGCTTTTCGGGCGGGCCTGAAGCTTTCTTT. Protein sequence: CASSFSGGPEAFF.

The chain links TRBV5-1 to TRBJ2-5, with D perhaps TRBD1 or TRBD2 (5 bases each). Germline V gives CDR1 SGHRS, CDR2 YFSETQ. The CDR3 is 14 residues long. Between the trimmed V and J ends, which lost 2 bases and 1 base, there was a span of 9 bases. The chain's CDR3 is CASSFGTFQETQYF. The CDR3 nucleotides read TGCGCCAGCAGCTTCGGGACCTTCCAAGAGACCCAGTACTTC.

The gene calls are TRBV6-6 and TRBJ1-4; D is possibly TRBD1 (6 bases). Trimming removed 5 bases at V and 0 bases at J, with 16 bases between. The CDR3 consists of 17 residues. CDR1 is MNHNY and CDR2 is SVGAGI in the germline V gene (reference sequence). The CDR3 loop is CASSRRGDKATNEKLFF. As DNA, the CDR3 is TGTGCCAGCAGTCGAAGGGGGGACAAAGCAACTAATGAAAAACTGTTTTTT.

The rearrangement links TRBV3-1 (or the pseudogene TRBV3-2) to TRBJ2-5; D remains unclear. The CDR3 consists of 15 residues. In germline, CDR1 is LGHDT, CDR2 YNNKEL (reference sequence). With 1 base removed from V and 2 bases from J, the gap between germline ends came to 11 bases. The CDR3 protein is CASSQVKVRQETQYF. The DNA of the CDR3 is TGTGCCAGCAGCCAAGTAAAAGTGAGACAAGAGACCCAGTACTTC.

This clone was counted between two and nine times. V usage is TRBV18 and J usage is TRBJ1-1; D remains unclear. There are 12 residues in the CDR3. Germline CDR1 is KGHSH and CDR2 is LQKENI. Trimming pared 6 bases from V and 6 bases from J, leaving 11 bases between. The CDR3 nucleotides read TGTGCCAGCTCGCCGACGACCGCTGAAGCTTTCTTT. Its protein product is CASSPTTAEAFF.